The text below deals with one T cell receptor beta chain. CDR1 and CDR2 (germline): LNHDA, SQIVND (reference sequence). The CDR3 contains 12 residues. V lost 3 bases to trimming and J lost 7 bases, with 9 bases between them. This specimen comes from a study of T cell changes during pregnancy in multiple sclerosis. This table comes from immunoSEQ multiplex PCR, and its TCRdb copy is limited to in-frame clones, with some not included. This sample has tens of thousands of clones, with roughly 88% found just once. This sample comprised peripheral blood, obtained in the first trimester of pregnancy. This TCR came from a female donor with multiple sclerosis, enrolled in a pregnancy study. The genes are TRBV19 and TRBJ1-2; the D gene is possibly TRBD1 (5 bases). In DNA form, the CDR3 reads TGTGCCAGTAGTATCGGGGGGTCTGGCTACACCTTC. Protein: CASSIGGSGYTF.